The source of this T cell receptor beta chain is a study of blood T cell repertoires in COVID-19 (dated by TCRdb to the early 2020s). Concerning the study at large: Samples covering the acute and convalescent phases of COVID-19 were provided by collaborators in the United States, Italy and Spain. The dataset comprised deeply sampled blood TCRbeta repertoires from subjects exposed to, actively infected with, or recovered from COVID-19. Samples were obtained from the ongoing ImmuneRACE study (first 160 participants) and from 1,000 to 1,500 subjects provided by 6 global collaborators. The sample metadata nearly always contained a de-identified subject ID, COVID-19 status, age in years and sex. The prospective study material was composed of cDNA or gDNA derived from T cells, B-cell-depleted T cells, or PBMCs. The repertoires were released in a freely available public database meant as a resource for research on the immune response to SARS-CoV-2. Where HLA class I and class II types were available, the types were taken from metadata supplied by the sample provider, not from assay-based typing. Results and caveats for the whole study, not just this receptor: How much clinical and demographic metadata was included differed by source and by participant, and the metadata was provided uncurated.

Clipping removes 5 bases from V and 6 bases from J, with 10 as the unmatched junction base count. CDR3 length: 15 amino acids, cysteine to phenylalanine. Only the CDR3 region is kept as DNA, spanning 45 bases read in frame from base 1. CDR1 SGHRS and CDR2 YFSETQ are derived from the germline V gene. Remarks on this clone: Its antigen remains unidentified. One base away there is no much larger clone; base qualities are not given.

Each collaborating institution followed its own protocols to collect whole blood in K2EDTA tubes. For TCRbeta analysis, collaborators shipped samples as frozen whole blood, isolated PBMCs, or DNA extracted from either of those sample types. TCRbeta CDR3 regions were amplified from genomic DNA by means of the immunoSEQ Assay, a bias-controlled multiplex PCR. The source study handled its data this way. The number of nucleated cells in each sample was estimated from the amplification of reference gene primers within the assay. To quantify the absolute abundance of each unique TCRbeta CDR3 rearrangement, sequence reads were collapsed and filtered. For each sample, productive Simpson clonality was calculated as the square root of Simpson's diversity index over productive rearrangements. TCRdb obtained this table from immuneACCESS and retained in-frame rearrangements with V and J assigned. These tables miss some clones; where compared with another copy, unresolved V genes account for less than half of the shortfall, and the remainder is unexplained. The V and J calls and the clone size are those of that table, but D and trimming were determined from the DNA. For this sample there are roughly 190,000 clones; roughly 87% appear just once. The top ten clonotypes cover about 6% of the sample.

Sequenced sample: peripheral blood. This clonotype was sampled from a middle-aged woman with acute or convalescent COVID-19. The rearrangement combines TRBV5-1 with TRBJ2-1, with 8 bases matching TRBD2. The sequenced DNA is TGCGCCAGCAGTACTATATCCGGGACTAGCAATGAGCAGTTCTTC. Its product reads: CASSTISGTSNEQFF.